This entry describes one T cell receptor (beta chain). Its antigen is currently unknown. The germline CDR1 and CDR2 sequences are LNHDA and SQIVND (reference sequence). Trimming removed 7 bases at V and 5 bases at J, with 14 bases between. The CDR3 totals 13 residues. This sample was included in a study of cytomegalovirus exposure and HLA in healthy donors. Findings and limits, study-wide: The study carried out a later analysis of TCR beta sequences. It associated some 18,000 of them with specific HLA alleles at a false discovery rate of 0.05. It emerged from a later analysis that several of the most significant clusters appeared to be linked to common viral pathogens.

Amplification used 60 Vbeta primers and 13 Jbeta primers. In the authors' methods: It was a later analysis that counted around 85 million unique TCR beta chains, of which some 9.9 million were shared. Measured with immunoSEQ multiplex PCR; TCRdb has only the in-frame clones, and not every one. V and J calls and clone size come straight from that table; D and trimming were deduced from the DNA. The sample contains about 170,000 clones, over 80% of which appear only once. The TCR comes from a woman between 45 and 65 years old in good health and CMV-seropositive. Sequencing was carried out using PBMCs. The chain links TRBV19 to TRBJ1-1; D may be TRBD1 (5 bases). CDR3 bases: TGTGCCAGTATAGGGCACGGGGGTACTGAAGCTTTCTTT. This translates into CASIGHGGTEAFF.